This entry lists 2 T cell receptor beta chains sequenced from one sample in a study of shared clonotypes between healthy human individuals. Sequencing used immunoSEQ multiplex PCR; TCRdb keeps in-frame clones, though not all of them. The data show fewer than 400,000 clones, with roughly 70% seen just once and around a tenth held by the top ten. The sample taken for sequencing was memory CD4+ T cells sorted from blood. Subset given: CD45RA-negative fraction. These receptors were obtained from a man under 40 in good health.

J is TRBJ1-3 and V is TRBV10-3, with 7 bases fitting TRBD1. This CDR3 comprises 15 residues. Germline V gene sequence: CDR1 ENHRY, CDR2 SYGVKD. After removal of 7 bases from V and 3 bases from J, the junction contained 9 bases not matched to a gene. The DNA of the CDR3 is TGTGCCATCAACAACGACAGGGTTAGTGGAAACACCATATATTTT. It yields the protein CAINNDRVSGNTIYF.

The rearrangement uses TRBV6-5 and TRBJ2-7; possible D gene TRBD1, 6 bases. The germline CDR1 and CDR2 sequences are MNHEY and SVGAGI. The germline V and J ends were trimmed by 8 bases and 10 bases, with 21 bases remaining between them. The CDR3 sequence is 13 residues long. CDR3 in amino acids: CASGTRDTHRQYF. The CDR3 coding sequence is TGTGCCAGCGGGACGAGGGACACACACCGCCAGTACTTC.